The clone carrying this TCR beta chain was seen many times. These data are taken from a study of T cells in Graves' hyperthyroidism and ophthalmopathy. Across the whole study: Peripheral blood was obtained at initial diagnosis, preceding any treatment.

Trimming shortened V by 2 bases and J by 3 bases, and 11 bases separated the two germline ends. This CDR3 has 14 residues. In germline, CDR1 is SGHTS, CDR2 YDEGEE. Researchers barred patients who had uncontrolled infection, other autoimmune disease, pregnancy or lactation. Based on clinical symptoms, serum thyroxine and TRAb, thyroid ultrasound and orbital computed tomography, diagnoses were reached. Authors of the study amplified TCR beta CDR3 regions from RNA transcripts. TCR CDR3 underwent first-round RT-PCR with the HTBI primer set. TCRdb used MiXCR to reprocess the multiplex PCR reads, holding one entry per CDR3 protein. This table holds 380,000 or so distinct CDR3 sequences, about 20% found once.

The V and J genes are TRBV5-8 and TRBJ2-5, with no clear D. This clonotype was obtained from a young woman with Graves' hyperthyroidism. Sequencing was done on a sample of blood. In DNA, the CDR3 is TGTGCCAGCAGCTTCGGATACTTTGAAGAGACCCAGTACTTC. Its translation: CASSFGYFEETQYF. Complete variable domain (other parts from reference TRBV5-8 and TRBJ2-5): EAGVTQSPTHLIKTRGQQATLRCSPISGHTSVYWYQQALGLGLQFLLWYDEGEERNRGNFPPRFSGRQFPNYSSELNVNALELEDSALYLCASSFGYFEETQYFGPGTRLLVL.